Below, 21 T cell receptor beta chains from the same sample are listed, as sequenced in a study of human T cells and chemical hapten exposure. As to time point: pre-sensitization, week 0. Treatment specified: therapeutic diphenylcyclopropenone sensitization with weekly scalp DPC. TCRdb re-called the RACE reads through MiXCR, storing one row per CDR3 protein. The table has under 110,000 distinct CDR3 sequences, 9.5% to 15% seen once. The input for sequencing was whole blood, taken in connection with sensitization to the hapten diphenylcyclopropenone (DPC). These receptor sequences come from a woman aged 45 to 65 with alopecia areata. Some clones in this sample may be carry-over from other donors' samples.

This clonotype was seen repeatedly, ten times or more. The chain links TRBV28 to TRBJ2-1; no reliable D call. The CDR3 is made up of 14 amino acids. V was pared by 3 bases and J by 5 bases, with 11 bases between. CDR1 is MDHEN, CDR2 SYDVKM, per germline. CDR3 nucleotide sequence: TGTGCCAGCAGTTTTGCCGGCAGCAACAATGAGCAGTTCTTC. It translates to CASSFAGSNNEQFF.

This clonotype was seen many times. The CDR3: CASSSPGQAAGGPFEQYF. DNA of the CDR3: TGTGCCAGCAGCTCCCCCGGACAGGCGGCGGGGGGGCCGTTCGAGCAGTACTTC. This chain joins TRBV28 and TRBJ2-7, with 9 nucleotides matching TRBD2. The CDR3 sequence is 18 residues long. J was trimmed by 6 bases and V by 6 bases; bases with no gene match: 21. The germline gives CDR1 MDHEN, CDR2 SYDVKM.

CDR3 DNA sequence: TGTGCCAGCAGAGACGGACTAGCGGGGGGCACCGGGGAGCTGTTTTTT. Translation: CASRDGLAGGTGELFF. The V gene is TRBV12-3 or TRBV12-4, the J gene TRBJ2-2, with 14 bases fitting TRBD2. CDR3 size: 16 residues. V gave up 6 bases and J gave up 4 bases; unmatched junction bases: 4.

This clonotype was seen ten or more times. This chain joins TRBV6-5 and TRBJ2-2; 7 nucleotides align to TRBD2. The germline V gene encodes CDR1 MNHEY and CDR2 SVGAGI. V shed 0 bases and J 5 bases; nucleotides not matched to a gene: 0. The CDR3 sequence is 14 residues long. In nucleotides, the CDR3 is TGTGCCAGCAGTTACTCTAGCGGGACCGGGGAGCTGTTTTTT. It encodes CASSYSSGTGELFF.

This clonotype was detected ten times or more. CDR3 sequence reads: CASSLTTYEQYF. The CDR3 DNA reads TGTGCCAGCAGTTTAACCACCTACGAGCAGTACTTC. The chain is built from TRBV28 and TRBJ2-7; D not certain. The CDR3 loop spans 12 amino acids. Deletions cut 2 bases from V and 2 bases from J, with 4 bases between. Germline V lookup: CDR1 MDHEN, CDR2 SYDVKM.

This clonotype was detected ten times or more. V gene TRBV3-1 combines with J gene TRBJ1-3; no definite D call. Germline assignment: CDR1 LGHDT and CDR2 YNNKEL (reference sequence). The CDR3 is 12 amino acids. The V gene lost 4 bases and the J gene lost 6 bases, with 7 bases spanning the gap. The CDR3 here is CASSLQLNTIYF. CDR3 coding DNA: TGTGCCAGCAGCCTCCAGTTAAACACCATATATTTT. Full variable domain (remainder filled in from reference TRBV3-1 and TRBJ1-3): DTAVSQTPKYLVTQMGNDKSIKCEQNLGHDTMYWYKQDSKKFLKIMFSYNNKELIINETVPNRFSPKSPDKAHLNLHINSLELGDSAVYFCASSLQLNTIYFGEGSWLTVV.

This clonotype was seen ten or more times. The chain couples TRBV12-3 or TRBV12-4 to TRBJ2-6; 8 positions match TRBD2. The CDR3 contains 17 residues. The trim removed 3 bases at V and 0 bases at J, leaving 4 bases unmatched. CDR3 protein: CASSLAGGTSGANVLTF. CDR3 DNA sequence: TGTGCCAGCAGTTTGGCGGGAGGTACCTCTGGGGCCAACGTCCTGACTTTC.

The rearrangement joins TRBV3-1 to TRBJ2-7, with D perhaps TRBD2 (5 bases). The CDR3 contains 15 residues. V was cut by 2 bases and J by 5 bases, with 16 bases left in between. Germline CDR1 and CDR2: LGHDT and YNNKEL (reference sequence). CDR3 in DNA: TGTGCCAGCAGCCAATCTGGCCAGCGGATCCACGAGCAGTACTTC. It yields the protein CASSQSGQRIHEQYF.

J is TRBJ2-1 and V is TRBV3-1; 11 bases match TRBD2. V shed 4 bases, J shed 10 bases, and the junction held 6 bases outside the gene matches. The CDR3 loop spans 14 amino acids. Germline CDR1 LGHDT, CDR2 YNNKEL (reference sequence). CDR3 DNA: TGTGCCAGCAGCCGTTTAGCGGGAGGGAACGAGCAGTTCTTC. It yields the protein CASSRLAGGNEQFF.

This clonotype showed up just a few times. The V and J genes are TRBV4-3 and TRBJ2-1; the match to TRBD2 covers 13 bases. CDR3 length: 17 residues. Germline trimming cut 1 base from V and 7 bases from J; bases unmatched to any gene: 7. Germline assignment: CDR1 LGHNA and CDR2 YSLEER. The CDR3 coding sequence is TGCGCCAGCAGCCAAGTTTTTGGGACTAGCGGGGTTAATGAGCAGTTCTTC. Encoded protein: CASSQVFGTSGVNEQFF.

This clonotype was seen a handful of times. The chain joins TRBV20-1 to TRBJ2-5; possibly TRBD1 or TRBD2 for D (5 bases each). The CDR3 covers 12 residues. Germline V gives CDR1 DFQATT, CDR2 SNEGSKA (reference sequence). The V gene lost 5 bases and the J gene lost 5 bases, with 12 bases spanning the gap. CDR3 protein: CSASPGSETQYF. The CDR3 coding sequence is TGCAGTGCTTCACCAGGGAGCGAGACCCAGTACTTC.

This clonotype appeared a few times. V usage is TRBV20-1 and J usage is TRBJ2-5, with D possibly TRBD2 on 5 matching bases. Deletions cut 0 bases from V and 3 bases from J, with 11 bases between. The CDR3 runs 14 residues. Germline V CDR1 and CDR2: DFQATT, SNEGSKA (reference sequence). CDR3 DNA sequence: TGCAGTGCTAGAGAAGTTGCAGCGGAAGAGACCCAGTACTTC. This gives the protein CSAREVAAEETQYF.

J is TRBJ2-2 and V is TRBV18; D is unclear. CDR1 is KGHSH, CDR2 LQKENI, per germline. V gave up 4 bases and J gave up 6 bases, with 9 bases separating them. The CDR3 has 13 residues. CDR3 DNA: TGTGCCAGCTCACTACTCCCCCCCGGGGAGCTGTTTTTT. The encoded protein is CASSLLPPGELFF.

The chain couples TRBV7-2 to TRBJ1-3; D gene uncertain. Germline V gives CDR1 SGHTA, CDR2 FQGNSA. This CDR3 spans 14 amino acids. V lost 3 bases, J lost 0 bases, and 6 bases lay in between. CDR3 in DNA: TGTGCCAGCAGCTTGGGCAGCTCTGGAAACACCATATATTTT. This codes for CASSLGSSGNTIYF.

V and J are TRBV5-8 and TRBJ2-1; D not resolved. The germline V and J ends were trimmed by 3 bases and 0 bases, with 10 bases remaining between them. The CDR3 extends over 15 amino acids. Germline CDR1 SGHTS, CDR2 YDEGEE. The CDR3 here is CASSSTPSSYNEQFF. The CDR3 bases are TGTGCCAGCAGCTCGACCCCGAGCTCCTACAATGAGCAGTTCTTC.

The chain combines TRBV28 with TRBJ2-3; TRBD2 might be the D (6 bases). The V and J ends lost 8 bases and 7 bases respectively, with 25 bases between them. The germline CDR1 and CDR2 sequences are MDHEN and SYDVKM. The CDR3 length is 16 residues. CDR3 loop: CASPPRDGGVGNTQYF. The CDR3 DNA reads TGTGCCAGCCCCCCGAGAGATGGCGGGGTAGGGAATACGCAGTATTTT. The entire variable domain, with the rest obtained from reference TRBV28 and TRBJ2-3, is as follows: DVKVTQSSRYLVKRTGEKVFLECVQDMDHENMFWYRQDPGLGLRLIYFSYDVKMKEKGDIPEGYSVSREKKERFSLILESASTNQTSMYLCASPPRDGGVGNTQYFGPGTRLTVL.

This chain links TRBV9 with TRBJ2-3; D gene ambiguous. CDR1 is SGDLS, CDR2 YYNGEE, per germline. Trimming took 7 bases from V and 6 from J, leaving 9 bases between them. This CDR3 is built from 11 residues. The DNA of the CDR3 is TGTGCCAGCCGGGTTGGGGATACGCAGTATTTT. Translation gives CASRVGDTQYF.

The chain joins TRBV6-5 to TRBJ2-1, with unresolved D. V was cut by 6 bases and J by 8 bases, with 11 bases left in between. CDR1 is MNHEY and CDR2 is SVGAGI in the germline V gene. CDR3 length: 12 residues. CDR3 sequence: CASSPSVYEQFF. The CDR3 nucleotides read TGTGCCAGCAGCCCCTCGGTCTATGAGCAGTTCTTC.

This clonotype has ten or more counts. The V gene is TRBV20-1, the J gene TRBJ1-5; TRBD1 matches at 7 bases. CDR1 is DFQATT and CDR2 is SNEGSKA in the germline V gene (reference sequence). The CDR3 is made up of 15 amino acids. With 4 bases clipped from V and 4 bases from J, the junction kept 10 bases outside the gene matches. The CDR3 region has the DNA TGCAGTGCTACCCAGGGGGGCGGACCGAATCAGCCCCAGCATTTT. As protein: CSATQGGGPNQPQHF.

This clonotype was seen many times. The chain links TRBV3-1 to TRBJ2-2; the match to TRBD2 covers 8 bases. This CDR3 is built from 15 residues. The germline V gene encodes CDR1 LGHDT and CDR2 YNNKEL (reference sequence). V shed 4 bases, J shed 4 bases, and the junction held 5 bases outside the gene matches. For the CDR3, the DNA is TGTGCCAGCAGCCGTAGTAGCGGGGTCACCGGGGAGCTGTTTTTT. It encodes CASSRSSGVTGELFF.

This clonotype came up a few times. Written as DNA, the CDR3 is TGTGCCAGCAGGGATAGCGGGAGACTTTACAATGAGCAGTTCTTC. It specifies CASRDSGRLYNEQFF. This sequence joins TRBV6-1 and TRBJ2-1; 9 bases agree with TRBD2. This CDR3 is built from 15 residues. The germline V gene has CDR1 MNHNS and CDR2 SASEGT. The V and J ends lost 6 bases and 4 bases, in that order; junction bases with no gene match: 7.